The T cell receptor (beta chain) under discussion was sequenced for a study of OX40 agonist ivuxolimab in advanced cancers. Study-wide context: Patient treatment consisted of intravenous ivuxolimab administration every 2 weeks at 0.01 to 10 mg/kg.

CDR1 SGHTA and CDR2 FQGNSA come from the germline V gene. This CDR3 spans 15 amino acids. Only in-frame clones appear in the TCRdb table, and some are missing; sequencing was by immunoSEQ multiplex PCR. The sample consists of about 76,000 clones, 70% to 90% of them appearing once. Whole-study findings and limits: Doses of 0.1 to 3.0 mg/kg were accompanied by clonal expansion of CD4+ and CD8+ blood T cells by week 6. On average, CD8+ T cells had more expanded clones than CD4+.

Points on this clone: Its antigen is currently unknown. One end of the junction varies from germline; a read error may be responsible. The identical CDR3 is also encoded by other nucleotide sequences in the sample.

The specimen comprised CD4+ or CD8+ T cells sorted from blood, sampled in a trial of the OX40 agonist ivuxolimab. This chain uses TRBV7-2 with TRBJ2-4; 9 positions agree with TRBD2. The receptor was derived from an adult with an advanced solid tumor such as melanoma, head and neck, liver or kidney cancer. CDR3 region: CASRTGTSNQNIQYF. For the CDR3, the DNA is TGTGCCAGCAGGACCGGGACTAGCAACCAAAACATTCAATACTTC.